These 32 T cell receptor beta chains were sequenced from one sample in a study of T-cell reconstitution after alpha-beta-depleted transplantation in children. Unique molecular identifiers tagged the TCRbeta library. MiXCR, run by TCRdb on the PCR reads, gives a single entry per CDR3 protein. This sample has some 500,000 distinct CDR3 sequences, with 15% to 20% found just once. The material was PBMCs from the stem cell graft donor, obtained from the stem cell graft. Source of these receptors: a human donor who donated a stem cell graft to a child with acute lymphoblastic leukemia.

There are a few counts of this clonotype. This sequence joins TRBV15 and TRBJ2-1, with a weak D call TRBD2 (7 bases). From germline, CDR1 is LNHNV and CDR2 YYDKDF (reference sequence). The CDR3 sequence is 15 residues long. V was pared by 7 bases and J by 4 bases, with 17 bases between. This chain's CDR3 is CATMGAGVVYNEQFF. Written as DNA, the CDR3 is TGTGCCACCATGGGGGCGGGAGTGGTTTACAATGAGCAGTTCTTC.

The chain carries TRBV5-5 and TRBJ1-1, with 7 bases matching TRBD1. V dropped 3 bases and J dropped 5; count of bases not matched to a gene: 10. The CDR3 is 15 residues long. In germline, CDR1 is SGHKS, CDR2 YYEKEE (reference sequence). CDR3 nucleotides: TGTGCCAGCAGCTACTTCGACAGGGAGAATACTGAAGCTTTCTTT. This codes for CASSYFDRENTEAFF.

This clonotype was counted between two and nine times. The rearrangement links TRBV5-1 to TRBJ2-7; 9 bases match TRBD1. The CDR3 spans 15 residues. Unmatched junction bases numbered 5, after V lost 2 bases and J lost 2 bases. Germline V gene sequence: CDR1 SGHRS, CDR2 YFSETQ. This CDR3 is CASSFSTGGTYEQYF. In DNA, the CDR3 is TGCGCCAGCAGCTTCTCGACAGGGGGAACCTACGAGCAGTACTTC.

This chain uses TRBV5-1 with TRBJ2-7, with D possibly TRBD1 on 6 matching bases. This CDR3 comprises 13 residues. Germline V gene lookup returns CDR1 SGHRS and CDR2 YFSETQ. Deletions cut 4 bases from V and 5 bases from J, with 13 bases between. The CDR3 bases are TGCGCCAGCAGCCCCTGGACAGCCCACGAGCAGTACTTC. Encoded protein: CASSPWTAHEQYF.

This clonotype has at least ten counts. This chain links TRBV5-1 with TRBJ2-5; no reliable D call. The germline V gene has CDR1 SGHRS and CDR2 YFSETQ. The V end was cut by 2 bases, the J end by 5 bases, with 10 bases between. The CDR3 consists of 13 residues. CDR3 in DNA: TGCGCCAGCAGCTTCATTGTGGACGAGACCCAGTACTTC. Encoded protein: CASSFIVDETQYF.

Ten or more counts support this clonotype. V usage is TRBV27 and J usage is TRBJ2-2; no clear D. This CDR3 spans 12 amino acids. Trimming left V 3 bases short and J 7 bases short, with 6 bases between. Germline lookup yields CDR1 MNHEY and CDR2 SMNVEV (reference sequence). DNA of the CDR3: TGTGCCAGCAGTTTCCCTGGCGGGGAGCTGTTTTTT. Its translation: CASSFPGGELFF.

The chain links TRBV3-1 to TRBJ2-3, with D perhaps given as TRBD1 or TRBD2 (6 bases each). CDR1 and CDR2 from the germline V gene are LGHDT and YNNKEL (reference sequence). The CDR3 is made up of 15 amino acids. The V gene lost 5 bases and the J gene lost 4 bases, with 16 bases spanning the gap. CDR3: CASSIRGPGPDTQYF. The CDR3 DNA is TGTGCCAGCAGCATACGGGGGCCCGGCCCAGATACGCAGTATTTT.

This clonotype was counted only a few times. The chain is built from TRBV7-9 and TRBJ2-3; 8 bases match TRBD2. V lost 4 bases and J lost 2; bases outside the gene matches: 8. CDR1 is SEHNR, CDR2 FQNEAQ, per germline (reference sequence). The CDR3 consists of 16 residues. In DNA, the CDR3 is TGTGCCAGCAGCTCTTCGAGACTAGCGCTCACAGATACGCAGTATTTT. It codes for CASSSSRLALTDTQYF.

The chain uses TRBV27 and TRBJ1-2; D is undetermined. The germline V and J ends were trimmed by 6 bases and 3 bases, with 11 bases remaining between them. The CDR3 is 13 residues long. Germline lookup yields CDR1 MNHEY and CDR2 SMNVEV (reference sequence). CDR3 coding DNA: TGTGCCAGCAGCCCCGAAGTCTACTATGGCTACACCTTC. This codes for CASSPEVYYGYTF.

The chain uses TRBV10-1 and TRBJ2-1, with D possibly matching TRBD2 (6 bases). The CDR3 sequence is 15 residues long. Germline assignment: CDR1 WNHNN and CDR2 SYGVQD (reference sequence). Trimming shortened V by 2 bases and J by 5 bases, and 13 bases separated the two germline ends. In DNA, the CDR3 is TGCGCCAGCAGTGAGCGGAGGGTTGGGAACAATGAGCAGTTCTTC. It specifies CASSERRVGNNEQFF.

This sequence joins TRBV9 and TRBJ1-1; a weak D match, TRBD1 (5 bases). The CDR3 totals 14 residues. Trimming pared 3 bases from V and 5 bases from J, leaving 14 bases between. Per the germline V gene, CDR1 is SGDLS and CDR2 is YYNGEE. CDR3 sequence (DNA): TGTGCCAGCAGCGCCGGAGGGGTGGGAACTGAAGCTTTCTTT. This codes for CASSAGGVGTEAFF.

The sample holds a few counts of this clonotype. The rearrangement links TRBV11-1 to TRBJ2-5; the D gene is possibly TRBD2 (6 bases). Germline-derived CDR1 and CDR2 are SGHAT and FQDESV (reference sequence). The length of the CDR3 is 18 residues. Trimming took 2 bases from V and 4 from J, leaving 23 bases between them. The DNA for the CDR3 is TGTGCCAGCAGCTTACCCTTACGGTCGGGGGACGCCCTAGAGACCCAGTACTTC. Encoded protein: CASSLPLRSGDALETQYF.

The V gene is TRBV25-1, the J gene TRBJ1-1; the D is unclear. The CDR3 loop spans 11 amino acids. The V gene lost 8 bases and the J gene lost 4 bases, with 8 bases spanning the gap. Per germline, CDR1 MGHDK and CDR2 SYGVNS. This chain's CDR3 is CASLWGTEAFF. CDR3 coding DNA: TGTGCCAGCCTCTGGGGCACTGAAGCTTTCTTT.

This clonotype was observed many times. One junction end does not reproduce the germline sequence, and a read error may be involved. The gene calls are TRBV4-1 and TRBJ1-5, with TRBD1 as a possible D gene (5 bases). The germline V gene encodes CDR1 MGHRA and CDR2 YSYEKL. This CDR3 has 14 amino acids. This CDR3 is CASSQGDSNQPQHF. CDR3 bases: TGTGCCAGCAGTCAAGGGGATAGCAATCAGCCCCAGCATTTT.

The rearrangement joins TRBV2 to TRBJ2-1; 11 bases are a match to TRBD2. The CDR3 consists of 15 residues. V trimming: 1 base; J trimming: 12 bases; junction bases outside the gene matches: 8. Germline CDR1 SNHLY, CDR2 FYNNEI. CDR3 in amino acids: CASSEVTSGSRGQFF. CDR3 coding DNA: TGTGCCAGCAGTGAAGTTACTAGCGGGAGTCGGGGGCAGTTCTTC.

V usage is TRBV10-3 and J usage is TRBJ2-2; tentatively, D is TRBD1 or TRBD2 (5 bases each). The germline V and J ends were trimmed by 8 bases and 6 bases, with 10 bases remaining between them. The CDR3 sequence is 12 residues long. Germline CDR1 is ENHRY and CDR2 is SYGVKD. DNA for the CDR3: TGTGCCATCGGGGGAGTGTCCGGGGAGCTGTTTTTT. This translates into CAIGGVSGELFF.

This clonotype was observed a handful of times. V usage is TRBV3-1 and J usage is TRBJ2-1; 14 bases line up with TRBD2. This CDR3 spans 19 amino acids. The V gene's germline CDR1 is LGHDT and CDR2 YNNKEL (reference sequence). The junction had 12 bases not matched to a gene; V was cut back by 5 bases and J by 3 bases. The DNA for the CDR3 is TGTGCCAGCAGCTTTTCCGGGACTAGCGGGAGAGGTCACTACAATGAGCAGTTCTTC. Translated: CASSFSGTSGRGHYNEQFF.

The CDR3 DNA is TGTGCCATCAGGACTGAGGCGGAGACCCAGTACTTC. This translates into CAIRTEAETQYF. The chain joins TRBV10-3 to TRBJ2-5; D not resolved. CDR3 length: 12 amino acids. CDR1 ENHRY and CDR2 SYGVKD come from the germline V gene. Trimming cost V 6 bases and J 5 bases, with 10 bases left between them.

The rearrangement uses TRBV3-1 and TRBJ2-1, with D perhaps matching TRBD2 (6 bases). The V end was cut by 4 bases, the J end by 9 bases, with 19 bases between. Per the germline V gene, CDR1 is LGHDT and CDR2 is YNNKEL (reference sequence). The CDR3 runs 15 residues. The CDR3 here is CASSPLSTRVGEQFF. CDR3 DNA: TGTGCCAGCAGCCCCCTCTCGACTAGAGTGGGTGAGCAGTTCTTC.

The chain is built from TRBV14 and TRBJ2-1; the D gene could be TRBD1 or TRBD2 (5 bases each). There are 14 residues in the CDR3. The germline V gene encodes CDR1 SGHDN and CDR2 FVKESK. Trimming pared 6 bases from V and 7 bases from J, leaving 16 bases between. The CDR3 DNA reads TGTGCCAGCAGAGGCTACGGGGCAAGGAATGAGCAGTTCTTC. Translating it yields CASRGYGARNEQFF.

This clonotype was picked up a small number of times. This sequence joins TRBV5-1 and TRBJ1-1; D uncertain. The CDR3 loop spans 13 amino acids. V was clipped by 4 bases and J by 6 bases, with 13 bases between them. Germline lookup yields CDR1 SGHRS and CDR2 YFSETQ. CDR3 coding DNA: TGCGCCAGCAGCATTAGCGGCGGTGCTGAAGCTTTCTTT. Its protein product is CASSISGGAEAFF.

This clonotype showed up just a few times. CDR3 residues: CASSLVPDSPLHF. The CDR3 DNA reads as TGTGCCAGCAGCTTAGTCCCCGATTCACCCCTCCACTTT. This chain joins TRBV7-6 and TRBJ1-6, with D unclear. This CDR3 contains 13 residues. V was trimmed by 1 base and J by 8 bases, leaving 6 bases between them. Germline assignment: CDR1 SGHVS and CDR2 FNYEAQ.

This clonotype was counted a few times. V is TRBV20-1 and J is TRBJ2-1; 7 bases match TRBD2. J lost 8 bases, V lost 6 bases, and 7 bases had no gene match. Germline CDR1 is DFQATT and CDR2 is SNEGSKA (reference sequence). The CDR3 runs 12 residues. As DNA, the CDR3 is TGCAGTGCGGGCGGGAGTCAAGATGAGCAGTTCTTC. Translating gives CSAGGSQDEQFF.

The rearrangement joins TRBV18 to TRBJ1-3; D call uncertain. Germline lookup yields CDR1 KGHSH and CDR2 LQKENI. The CDR3 loop spans 16 amino acids. The V end was cut by 3 bases, the J end by 0 bases, with 12 bases between. Written as DNA, the CDR3 is TGTGCCAGCTCACCCATGACGGTGGTCTCTGGAAACACCATATATTTT. As protein: CASSPMTVVSGNTIYF.

This clonotype came up once. The rearrangement joins TRBV3-1 to TRBJ2-1; 8 positions match TRBD2. With 3 bases clipped from V and 10 bases from J, the junction kept 2 bases outside the gene matches. Germline V gene data show CDR1 as LGHDT and CDR2 as YNNKEL (reference sequence). This CDR3 is 12 amino acids long. The CDR3 region is CASSQGGGEQFF. CDR3 nucleotide sequence: TGTGCCAGCAGCCAGGGCGGGGGGGAGCAGTTCTTC.

This clonotype was detected ten times or more. The chain uses TRBV5-1 and TRBJ2-7, with 8 bases matching TRBD1. V gave up 2 bases and J gave up 0 bases; unmatched junction bases: 1. CDR3 length: 14 amino acids. CDR1 and CDR2 from the germline V gene are SGHRS and YFSETQ. The CDR3 loop reads CASSFTGGSYEQYF. The CDR3, as DNA: TGCGCCAGCAGCTTTACAGGGGGCTCCTACGAGCAGTACTTC.

This clonotype was seen a few times. The chain combines TRBV27 with TRBJ1-5; possibly TRBD1 for D (5 bases). The CDR3 runs 14 residues. Germline V CDR1 and CDR2: MNHEY, SMNVEV (reference sequence). The germline V and J ends were trimmed by 3 bases and 5 bases, with 11 bases remaining between them. The CDR3 nucleotides are TGTGCCAGCAGTTTGCGGGGGGAGTATCAGCCCCAGCATTTT. Encoded protein: CASSLRGEYQPQHF.

This chain joins TRBV28 and TRBJ2-7; tentatively, D is TRBD2 (6 bases). CDR3 length: 15 residues. V gave up 5 bases and J gave up 1 base, with 15 bases separating them. Germline V gene lookup returns CDR1 MDHEN and CDR2 SYDVKM. The CDR3 reads CASSRDSSGSYEQYF. The DNA for the CDR3 is TGTGCCAGCAGTCGGGACTCTTCTGGGTCCTACGAGCAGTACTTC.

The gene calls are TRBV12-3 or TRBV12-4 and TRBJ2-2; possibly TRBD1 for D (6 bases). The V gene lost 6 bases and the J gene lost 7 bases, with 30 bases spanning the gap. This CDR3 has 19 residues. CDR3 amino acids: CASSTLGRASRIRGGELFF. The CDR3 DNA sequence: TGTGCCAGCAGCACTCTCGGTAGGGCTAGCCGGATCAGGGGCGGGGAGCTGTTTTTT.

This clonotype has just a few counts. This rearrangement joins TRBV5-1 to TRBJ1-1; D perhaps matches TRBD1 (6 bases). The CDR3 has 16 residues. Trimming stripped 0 bases from V and 2 bases from J, with 14 bases between. Germline CDR1 SGHRS, CDR2 YFSETQ. This CDR3 reads CASSLASGGSNTEAFF. CDR3 bases: TGCGCCAGCAGCTTGGCTTCGGGGGGCAGTAACACTGAAGCTTTCTTT.

A few counts support this clonotype. The CDR3 DNA reads as TGTGCCAGCTCACCCTCCGACAGGGTGAACACTGAAGCTTTCTTT. It yields the protein CASSPSDRVNTEAFF. The rearrangement links TRBV18 to TRBJ1-1; 7 nucleotides align to TRBD1. Germline V gene lookup returns CDR1 KGHSH and CDR2 LQKENI. The length of the CDR3 is 15 residues. V shed 3 bases, J shed 0 bases, and the junction held 4 bases outside the gene matches.

J is TRBJ2-7 and V is TRBV18; 7 bases fit TRBD1. The CDR3 is made up of 15 amino acids. Germline CDR1 is KGHSH and CDR2 is LQKENI. After removal of 3 bases from V and 4 bases from J, the junction contained 9 bases not matched to a gene. The DNA of the CDR3 is TGTGCCAGCTCACCGCTCGACAGGGTTACGTACGAGCAGTACTTC. This gives the protein CASSPLDRVTYEQYF.